This TCR beta chain appears in the sequencing data of a study of CD8 T cells in ankylosing spondylitis. For this clonotype: Its antigen remains unidentified.

Trimming stripped 6 bases from V and 7 bases from J, with 15 bases between. This CDR3 region has 13 residues. From germline, CDR1 is SGHTA and CDR2 FQGNSA. Study conclusions and caveats: Among TCR beta sequences, a motif of under ten highly homologous variants appeared characteristic of ankylosing spondylitis blood. Before this, some motif variants had been reported in reactive arthritis synovial fluid and blood. Reportedly, disease-linked clones are significantly enriched in ankylosing spondylitis patients' matched synovial fluid. Clones linked with disease were CD8+ and fairly uncommon in the peripheral blood.

The authors made TCR beta libraries by quantitative 5'-RACE with molecular barcodes. TCRdb called the 5' RACE reads again in MiXCR, with one record for every CDR3 protein. The data hold hundreds of thousands of distinct CDR3 sequences, with about an eighth observed a single time. The TCR was taken from a male donor with ankylosing spondylitis. The sequencing input was blood, either unsorted or a sorted T cell fraction (not recorded which). This sequence joins TRBV7-2 and TRBJ1-1; D perhaps matches TRBD1 (5 bases). The DNA for the CDR3 is TGTGCCAGCAGGGGGGGACGTAATAGTGAAGCTTTCTTT. Its translation: CASRGGRNSEAFF.